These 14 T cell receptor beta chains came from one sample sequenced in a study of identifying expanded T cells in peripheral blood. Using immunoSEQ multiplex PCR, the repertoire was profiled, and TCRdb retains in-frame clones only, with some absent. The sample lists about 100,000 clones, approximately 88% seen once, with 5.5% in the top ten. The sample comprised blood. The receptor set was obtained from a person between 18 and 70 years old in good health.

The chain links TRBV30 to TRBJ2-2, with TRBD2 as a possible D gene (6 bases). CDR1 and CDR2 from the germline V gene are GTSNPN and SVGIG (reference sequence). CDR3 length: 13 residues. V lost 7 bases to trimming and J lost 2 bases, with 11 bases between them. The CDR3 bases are TGTGCCTTCCGGGAGAGTAACACCGGGGAGCTGTTTTTT. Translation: CAFRESNTGELFF.

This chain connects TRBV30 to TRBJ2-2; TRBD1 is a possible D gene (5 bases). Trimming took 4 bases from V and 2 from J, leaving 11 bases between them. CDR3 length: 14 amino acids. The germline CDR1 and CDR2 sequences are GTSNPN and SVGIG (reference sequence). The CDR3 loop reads CAWMETENTGELFF. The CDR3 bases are TGTGCCTGGATGGAGACAGAAAACACCGGGGAGCTGTTTTTT.

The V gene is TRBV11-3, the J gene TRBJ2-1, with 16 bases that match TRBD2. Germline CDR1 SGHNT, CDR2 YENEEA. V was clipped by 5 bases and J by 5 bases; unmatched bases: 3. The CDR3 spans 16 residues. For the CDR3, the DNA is TGTGCCAGCAGCATCGGGACTAGCGGGGGGGACAATGAGCAGTTCTTC. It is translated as CASSIGTSGGDNEQFF. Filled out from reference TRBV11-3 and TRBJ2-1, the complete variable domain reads EAGVVQSPRYKIIEKKQPVAFWCNPISGHNTLYWYLQNLGQGPELLIRYENEEAVDDSQLPKDRFSAERLKGVDSTLKIQPAELGDSAVYLCASSIGTSGGDNEQFFGPGTRLTVL.

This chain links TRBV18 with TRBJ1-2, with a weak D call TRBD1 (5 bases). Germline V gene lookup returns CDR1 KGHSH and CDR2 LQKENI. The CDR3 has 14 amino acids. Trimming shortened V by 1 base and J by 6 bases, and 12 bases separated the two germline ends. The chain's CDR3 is CASSPRDGGDGYTF. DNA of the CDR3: TGTGCCAGCTCACCACGGGACGGCGGGGATGGCTACACCTTC.

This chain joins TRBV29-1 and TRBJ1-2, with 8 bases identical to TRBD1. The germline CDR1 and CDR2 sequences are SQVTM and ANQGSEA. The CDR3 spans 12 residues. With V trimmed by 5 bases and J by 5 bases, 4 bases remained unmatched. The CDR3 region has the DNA TGCAGCGTTCTGACAGGGGAGTATGGCTACACCTTC. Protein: CSVLTGEYGYTF.

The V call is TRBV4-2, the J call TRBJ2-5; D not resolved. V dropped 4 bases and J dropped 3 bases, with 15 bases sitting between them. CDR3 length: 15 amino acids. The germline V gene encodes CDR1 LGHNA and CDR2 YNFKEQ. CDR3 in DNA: TGTGCCAGCAGCCTCCCGGGCCCCTCGAAAGAGACCCAGTACTTC. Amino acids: CASSLPGPSKETQYF.

The CDR3 sequence is CASSQADSFSAGANVLTF. The CDR3, as DNA: TGCGCCAGCAGCCAAGCGGACAGTTTTTCGGCTGGGGCCAACGTCCTGACTTTC. The rearrangement uses TRBV4-3 and TRBJ2-6; maybe TRBD1 (6 bases). The V and J ends lost 1 base and 2 bases respectively, with 15 bases between them. CDR1 is LGHNA and CDR2 is YSLEER in the germline V gene. The CDR3 totals 18 residues.

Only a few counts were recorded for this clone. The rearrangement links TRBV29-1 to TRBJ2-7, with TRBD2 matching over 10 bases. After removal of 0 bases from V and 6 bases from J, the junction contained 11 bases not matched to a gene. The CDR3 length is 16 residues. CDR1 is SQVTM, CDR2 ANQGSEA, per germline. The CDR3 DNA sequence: TGCAGCGTTGAAGAGGGCCTAGCGGGGGATCGGCGCGAGCAGTACTTC. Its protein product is CSVEEGLAGDRREQYF.

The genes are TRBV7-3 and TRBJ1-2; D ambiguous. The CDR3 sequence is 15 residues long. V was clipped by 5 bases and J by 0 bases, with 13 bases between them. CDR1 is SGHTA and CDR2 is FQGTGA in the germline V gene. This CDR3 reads CASSGPATTNYGYTF. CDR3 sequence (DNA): TGTGCCAGCAGCGGCCCGGCAACAACTAACTATGGCTACACCTTC.

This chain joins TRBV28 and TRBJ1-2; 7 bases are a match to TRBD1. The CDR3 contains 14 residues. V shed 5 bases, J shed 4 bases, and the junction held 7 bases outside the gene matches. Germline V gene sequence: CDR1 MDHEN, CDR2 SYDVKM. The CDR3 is CASSAGTDSYGYTF. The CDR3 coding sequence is TGTGCCAGCAGTGCCGGGACAGATAGCTATGGCTACACCTTC.

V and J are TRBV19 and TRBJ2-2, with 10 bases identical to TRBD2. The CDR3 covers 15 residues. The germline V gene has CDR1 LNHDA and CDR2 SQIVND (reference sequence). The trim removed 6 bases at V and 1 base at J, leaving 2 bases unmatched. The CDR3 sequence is CASRLAGKNTGELFF. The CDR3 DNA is TGTGCCAGTAGACTAGCGGGAAAGAACACCGGGGAGCTGTTTTTT.

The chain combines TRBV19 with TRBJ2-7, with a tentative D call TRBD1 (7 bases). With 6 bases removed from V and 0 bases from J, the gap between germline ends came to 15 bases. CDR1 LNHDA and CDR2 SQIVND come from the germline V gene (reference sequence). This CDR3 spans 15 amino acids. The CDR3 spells CASSAGTASSYEQYF. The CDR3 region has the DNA TGTGCCAGTAGCGCGGGGACAGCTAGCTCCTACGAGCAGTACTTC.

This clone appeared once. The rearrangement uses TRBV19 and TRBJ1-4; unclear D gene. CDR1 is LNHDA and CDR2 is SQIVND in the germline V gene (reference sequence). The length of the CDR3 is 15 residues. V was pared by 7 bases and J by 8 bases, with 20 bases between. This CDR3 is CASTTGDPGREKLFF. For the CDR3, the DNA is TGTGCCAGTACCACGGGCGACCCTGGACGAGAAAAACTGTTTTTT.

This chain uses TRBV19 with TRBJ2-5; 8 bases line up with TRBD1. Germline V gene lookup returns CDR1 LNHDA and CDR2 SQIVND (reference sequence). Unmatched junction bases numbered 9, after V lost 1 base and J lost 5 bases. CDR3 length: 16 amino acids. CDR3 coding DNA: TGTGCCAGTAGTATAGCCCCAGGACAGGGCGGCGAGACCCAGTACTTC. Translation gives CASSIAPGQGGETQYF.